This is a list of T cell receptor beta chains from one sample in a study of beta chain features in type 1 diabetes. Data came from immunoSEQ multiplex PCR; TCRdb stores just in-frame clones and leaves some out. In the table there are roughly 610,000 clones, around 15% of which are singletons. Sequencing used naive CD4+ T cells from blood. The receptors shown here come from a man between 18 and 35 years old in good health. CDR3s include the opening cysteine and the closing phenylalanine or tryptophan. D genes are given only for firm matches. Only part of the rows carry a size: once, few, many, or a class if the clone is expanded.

CDR3 DNA: TGTGCCAGCAGTTACTCGCTGGACAGGGCCTACGAGCAGTACTTC; CDR3 protein: CASSYSLDRAYEQYF; D gene: TRBD1; clone size: NA; J gene: TRBJ2-7; V gene: TRBV6-5
CDR3 DNA: TGTGCCAGCAGCTTTAGGGGGATACAAGAGACCCAGTACTTC; CDR3 protein: CASSFRGIQETQYF; D gene: NA; clone size: NA; J gene: TRBJ2-5; V gene: TRBV5-6
CDR3 DNA: TGTGCCACCAGCAGAGTCCCCGGACAGCGGGCCCAAGAGACCCAGTACTTC; CDR3 protein: CATSRVPGQRAQETQYF; D gene: NA; clone size: few; J gene: TRBJ2-5; V gene: TRBV15
CDR3 DNA: TGTGCCAGCAGCTTAGCAGGGGCCCACGAGCAGTACTTC; CDR3 protein: CASSLAGAHEQYF; D gene: NA; clone size: NA; J gene: TRBJ2-7; V gene: TRBV7-2
CDR3 DNA: TGTGCCAGCAGCCCCCATGGGTCTGGAAACACCATATATTTT; CDR3 protein: CASSPHGSGNTIYF; D gene: NA; clone size: NA; J gene: TRBJ1-3; V gene: TRBV7-3
CDR3 DNA: TGTGCCAGCAGCGCCGGACGGAACAATCAGCCCCAGCATTTT; CDR3 protein: CASSAGRNNQPQHF; D gene: NA; clone size: NA; J gene: TRBJ1-5; V gene: TRBV5-4
CDR3 DNA: TGTGCCAGCAGCGGCAGGAGGAGTCTAATGGAGACCCAGTACTTC; CDR3 protein: CASSGRRSLMETQYF; D gene: NA; clone size: NA; J gene: TRBJ2-5; V gene: TRBV7-8
CDR3 DNA: TGTGCCAGCAGAGCCGGGACTCAGTACAATGAGCAGTTCTTC; CDR3 protein: CASRAGTQYNEQFF; D gene: NA; clone size: NA; J gene: TRBJ2-1; V gene: TRBV2
CDR3 DNA: TGTGCCAGCAGTTCCCAGGGGAGGAATTCACCCCTCCACTTT; CDR3 protein: CASSSQGRNSPLHF; D gene: NA; clone size: NA; J gene: TRBJ1-6; V gene: TRBV28
CDR3 DNA: TGCGCCAGCAGCCCCGGGACAGTCCTAACTGAAGCTTTCTTT; CDR3 protein: CASSPGTVLTEAFF; D gene: TRBD1; clone size: NA; J gene: TRBJ1-1; V gene: TRBV5-1
CDR3 DNA: TGTGCCAGCAGCTGGAGGCGGAGTGAAGCCAAAAACATTCAGTACTTC; CDR3 protein: CASSWRRSEAKNIQYF; D gene: NA; clone size: NA; J gene: TRBJ2-4; V gene: TRBV6-6
CDR3 DNA: TGTGCCAGCAGGGGACCTAACTATGGCTACACCTTC; CDR3 protein: CASRGPNYGYTF; D gene: NA; clone size: few; J gene: TRBJ1-2; V gene: TRBV25-1
CDR3 DNA: TGTGCCAGGGCCCCGGGACTAGCGGGAACGAACACCGGGGAGCTGTTTTTT; CDR3 protein: CARAPGLAGTNTGELFF; D gene: TRBD2; clone size: few; J gene: TRBJ2-2; V gene: TRBV2
CDR3 DNA: TGTGCCAGCAGCCCGAGTGACCGGGACAGGGTGGATTACGAGCAGTACTTC; CDR3 protein: CASSPSDRDRVDYEQYF; D gene: TRBD1; clone size: few; J gene: TRBJ2-7; V gene: TRBV11-2
CDR3 DNA: TGCAGCGTTATAAAGGGAGGACATATGAACACTGAAGCTTTCTTT; CDR3 protein: CSVIKGGHMNTEAFF; D gene: NA; clone size: NA; J gene: TRBJ1-1; V gene: TRBV29-1
CDR3 DNA: TGTGCCAGCAGCAAAGACAGGGGGCAAGGAAGTGAAAAACTGTTTTTT; CDR3 protein: CASSKDRGQGSEKLFF; D gene: TRBD1; clone size: NA; J gene: TRBJ1-4; V gene: TRBV4-2
CDR3 DNA: TGTGCCAGCAGCTTGGGGATGGGCCTCCAAGAGACCCAGTACTTC; CDR3 protein: CASSLGMGLQETQYF; D gene: NA; clone size: few; J gene: TRBJ2-5; V gene: TRBV5-4
CDR3 DNA: TGTGCCACCAGCAGAACCTTTATTGGGGAGCTGTTTTTT; CDR3 protein: CATSRTFIGELFF; D gene: NA; clone size: few; J gene: TRBJ2-2; V gene: TRBV15
CDR3 DNA: TGTGCCAGCTCACCGAGTTCGGGAGGGACACCCCTCCACTTT; CDR3 protein: CASSPSSGGTPLHF; D gene: NA; clone size: NA; J gene: TRBJ1-6; V gene: TRBV18
CDR3 DNA: TGTGCCAGCAGCTTAGGCCTAGCGGAAACCTACGAGCAGTACTTC; CDR3 protein: CASSLGLAETYEQYF; D gene: TRBD2; clone size: few; J gene: TRBJ2-7; V gene: TRBV7-9
CDR3 DNA: TGTGCCAGCAGCTTAGTGACAGGGGGCCCCCACGAGCAGTACTTC; CDR3 protein: CASSLVTGGPHEQYF; D gene: TRBD1; clone size: few; J gene: TRBJ2-7; V gene: TRBV7-2
CDR3 DNA: TGTGCCAGCAGTTCCTTCCGGGACAGGGGGAGCGAGCAGTACTTC; CDR3 protein: CASSSFRDRGSEQYF; D gene: TRBD1; clone size: few; J gene: TRBJ2-7; V gene: TRBV28
CDR3 DNA: TGTGCTAGCAGCCTACGGACAGTTTCCTACAATGAGCAGTTCTTC; CDR3 protein: CASSLRTVSYNEQFF; D gene: NA; clone size: NA; J gene: TRBJ2-1; V gene: TRBV7-7
CDR3 DNA: TGTGCCAGCACCAACACCGCAAGATGGAACAATGAGCAGTTCTTC; CDR3 protein: CASTNTARWNNEQFF; D gene: NA; clone size: NA; J gene: TRBJ2-1; V gene: TRBV6-6
CDR3 DNA: TGTGCCAGCTCACTGCAGGGAATCACTGAAGCTTTCTTT; CDR3 protein: CASSLQGITEAFF; D gene: NA; clone size: NA; J gene: TRBJ1-1; V gene: TRBV18
CDR3 DNA: TGTGCCAGCAGCCCCCCTCCTGGGCACTCCTACGAGCAGTACTTC; CDR3 protein: CASSPPPGHSYEQYF; D gene: NA; clone size: few; J gene: TRBJ2-7; V gene: TRBV7-2
CDR3 DNA: TGTGCCAGCAGCCAAGATCTAGCGGGGGCATACGAGCAGTACTTC; CDR3 protein: CASSQDLAGAYEQYF; D gene: TRBD2; clone size: NA; J gene: TRBJ2-7; V gene: TRBV4-2
CDR3 DNA: TGTGCCAGCTCGACTAGCGGCACAGATACGCAGTATTTT; CDR3 protein: CASSTSGTDTQYF; D gene: TRBD2; clone size: few; J gene: TRBJ2-3; V gene: TRBV28
CDR3 DNA: TGTGCCAGCAGCGTAGTGCCCAGCGTCTTCGTCGGCACAGATACGCAGTATTTT; CDR3 protein: CASSVVPSVFVGTDTQYF; D gene: NA; clone size: few; J gene: TRBJ2-3; V gene: TRBV9
CDR3 DNA: TGCAGCGTATCCCCGGGGGGCGGCTATGGCTACACCTTC; CDR3 protein: CSVSPGGGYGYTF; D gene: NA; clone size: few; J gene: TRBJ1-2; V gene: TRBV29-1
CDR3 DNA: TGTGCCAGCAGCTCCCTTATGCCCGGGACAGGCCCCTACGAGCAGTACTTC; CDR3 protein: CASSSLMPGTGPYEQYF; D gene: TRBD1; clone size: NA; J gene: TRBJ2-7; V gene: TRBV7-9
CDR3 DNA: TGCAGCGCCAGGACAGGGGGCACGGACACTGAAGCTTTCTTT; CDR3 protein: CSARTGGTDTEAFF; D gene: TRBD1; clone size: NA; J gene: TRBJ1-1; V gene: TRBV29-1
CDR3 DNA: TGTGCCAGCAGCCAAGGGACACCTGGGAAAGAGACCCAGTACTTC; CDR3 protein: CASSQGTPGKETQYF; D gene: NA; clone size: NA; J gene: TRBJ2-5; V gene: TRBV4-2
CDR3 DNA: TGTGCCAGCAGCTTAGGGCGGCCGTCGTTCGGGGGCTCCTACGAGCAGTACTTC; CDR3 protein: CASSLGRPSFGGSYEQYF; D gene: NA; clone size: few; J gene: TRBJ2-7; V gene: TRBV7-8
CDR3 DNA: TGTGCCAGCAGTGATGGGCAGCAGGAAGCTTTCTTT; CDR3 protein: CASSDGQQEAFF; D gene: NA; clone size: NA; J gene: TRBJ1-1; V gene: TRBV25-1
CDR3 DNA: TGTGCCAGCAGCGCGGGTCGGAGTTACGAGCAGTACTTC; CDR3 protein: CASSAGRSYEQYF; D gene: NA; clone size: few; J gene: TRBJ2-7; V gene: TRBV7-2
CDR3 DNA: TGCAGCGTGGGGACAAACTATGGCTACACCTTC; CDR3 protein: CSVGTNYGYTF; D gene: NA; clone size: NA; J gene: TRBJ1-2; V gene: TRBV29-1
CDR3 DNA: TGCGCCAGCAGCACCGGACAGACGAGCTCTGGGGCCAACGTCCTGACTTTC; CDR3 protein: CASSTGQTSSGANVLTF; D gene: NA; clone size: NA; J gene: TRBJ2-6; V gene: TRBV5-1
CDR3 DNA: TGTGCTAGCAGCTTTGGAAGGAACACTGAAGCTTTCTTT; CDR3 protein: CASSFGRNTEAFF; D gene: NA; clone size: NA; J gene: TRBJ1-1; V gene: TRBV7-7
CDR3 DNA: TGCAGCGTTGGTTTGCAGGCGAACACCGGGGAGCTGTTTTTT; CDR3 protein: CSVGLQANTGELFF; D gene: NA; clone size: NA; J gene: TRBJ2-2; V gene: TRBV29-1
CDR3 DNA: TGTGCCATCAGGGCCGGGACCTCTGGGGCCAACGTCCTGACTTTC; CDR3 protein: CAIRAGTSGANVLTF; D gene: NA; clone size: many; J gene: TRBJ2-6; V gene: TRBV10-3
CDR3 DNA: TGTGCCAGCAGCCGACAGGGTACTGAAGCTTTCTTT; CDR3 protein: CASSRQGTEAFF; D gene: TRBD1; clone size: few; J gene: TRBJ1-1; V gene: TRBV7-9
CDR3 DNA: TGTGCCAGCACCTCGATGCTAGCGAACACCGGGGAGCTGTTTTTT; CDR3 protein: CASTSMLANTGELFF; D gene: NA; clone size: many; J gene: TRBJ2-2; V gene: TRBV7-9
CDR3 DNA: TGCGCCAGCAGCTTGGGAGGACAACCAGAGACCCAGTACTTC; CDR3 protein: CASSLGGQPETQYF; D gene: NA; clone size: few; J gene: TRBJ2-5; V gene: TRBV5-1
CDR3 DNA: TGTGCCACCAGCAGAGATCACGGAGGGCAGGGAAACACCATATATTTT; CDR3 protein: CATSRDHGGQGNTIYF; D gene: NA; clone size: NA; J gene: TRBJ1-3; V gene: TRBV15
CDR3 DNA: TGTGCCACCAGCAGAGATCGGGGCGGACTAGCCAAAAACATTCAGTACTTC; CDR3 protein: CATSRDRGGLAKNIQYF; D gene: NA; clone size: NA; J gene: TRBJ2-4; V gene: TRBV15
CDR3 DNA: TGTGCTAGTGGGAGCTACGGACAGGGGCAATATGGCTACACCTTC; CDR3 protein: CASGSYGQGQYGYTF; D gene: TRBD1; clone size: few; J gene: TRBJ1-2; V gene: TRBV12-5
CDR3 DNA: TGTGCCAGCAGTTTCCTTGGACAGGGGGCGTCCTACGAGCAGTACTTC; CDR3 protein: CASSFLGQGASYEQYF; D gene: TRBD1; clone size: NA; J gene: TRBJ2-7; V gene: TRBV28
CDR3 DNA: TGTGCCAGCAGCTTAGCCAGACCTAGCACAGATACGCAGTATTTT; CDR3 protein: CASSLARPSTDTQYF; D gene: NA; clone size: NA; J gene: TRBJ2-3; V gene: TRBV7-9
CDR3 DNA: TGTGCCATCCAAGAGGGCCGCGGAAGGGAGTTCTTC; CDR3 protein: CAIQEGRGREFF; D gene: NA; clone size: NA; J gene: TRBJ2-1; V gene: TRBV10-3
CDR3 DNA: TGCGCCAGCAGCCGGGGAGGGACAGGGTCCTACGAGCAGTACTTC; CDR3 protein: CASSRGGTGSYEQYF; D gene: TRBD1; clone size: few; J gene: TRBJ2-7; V gene: TRBV5-1